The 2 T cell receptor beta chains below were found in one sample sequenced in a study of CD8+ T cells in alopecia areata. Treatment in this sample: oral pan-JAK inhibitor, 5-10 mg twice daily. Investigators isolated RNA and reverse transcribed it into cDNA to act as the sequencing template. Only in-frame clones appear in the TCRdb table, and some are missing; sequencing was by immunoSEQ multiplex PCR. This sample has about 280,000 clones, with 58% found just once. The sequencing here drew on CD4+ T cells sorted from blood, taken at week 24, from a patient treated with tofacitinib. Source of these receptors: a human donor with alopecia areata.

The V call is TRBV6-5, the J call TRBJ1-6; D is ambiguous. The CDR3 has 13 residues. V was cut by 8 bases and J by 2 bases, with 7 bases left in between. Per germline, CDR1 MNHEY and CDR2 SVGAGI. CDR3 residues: CASGDPYNSPLHF. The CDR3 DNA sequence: TGTGCCAGCGGTGACCCCTATAATTCACCCCTCCACTTT.

This CDR3 is CATRRGVIQETQYF. In DNA form, the CDR3 reads TGTGCCACGCGGCGGGGAGTAATCCAAGAGACCCAGTACTTC. The genes are TRBV28 and TRBJ2-5, with D possibly being TRBD2 (6 bases). CDR3 size: 14 residues. Trimming removed 10 bases at V and 1 base at J, with 16 bases between. Germline V lookup: CDR1 MDHEN, CDR2 SYDVKM. Supplemented by reference TRBV28 and TRBJ2-5, the full variable domain reads DVKVTQSSRYLVKRTGEKVFLECVQDMDHENMFWYRQDPGLGLRLIYFSYDVKMKEKGDIPEGYSVSREKKERFSLILESASTNQTSMYLCATRRGVIQETQYFGPGTRLLVL.